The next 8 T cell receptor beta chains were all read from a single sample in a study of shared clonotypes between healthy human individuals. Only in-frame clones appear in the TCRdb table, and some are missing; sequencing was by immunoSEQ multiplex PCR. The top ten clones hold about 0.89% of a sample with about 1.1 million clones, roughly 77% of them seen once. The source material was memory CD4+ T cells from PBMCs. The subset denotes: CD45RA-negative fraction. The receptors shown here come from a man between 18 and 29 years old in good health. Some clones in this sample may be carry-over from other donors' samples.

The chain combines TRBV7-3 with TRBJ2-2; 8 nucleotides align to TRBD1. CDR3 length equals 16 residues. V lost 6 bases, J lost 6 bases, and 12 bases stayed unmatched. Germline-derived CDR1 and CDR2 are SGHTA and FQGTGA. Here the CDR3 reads CASRRWGQAQSGELFF. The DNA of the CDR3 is TGTGCCAGCAGAAGATGGGGACAGGCCCAATCCGGGGAGCTGTTTTTT.

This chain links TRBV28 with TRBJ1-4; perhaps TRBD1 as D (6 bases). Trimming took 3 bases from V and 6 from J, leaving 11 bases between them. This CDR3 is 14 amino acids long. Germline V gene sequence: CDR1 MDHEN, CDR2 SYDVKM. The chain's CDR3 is CASSFGTRYEKLFF. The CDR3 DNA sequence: TGTGCCAGCAGTTTCGGGACACGTTATGAAAAACTGTTTTTT.

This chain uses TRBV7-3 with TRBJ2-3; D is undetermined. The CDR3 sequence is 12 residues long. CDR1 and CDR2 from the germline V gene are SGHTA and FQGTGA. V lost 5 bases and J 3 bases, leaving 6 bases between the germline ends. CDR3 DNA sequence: TGTGCCAGCAGCGACGGGACAGATACGCAGTATTTT. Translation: CASSDGTDTQYF.

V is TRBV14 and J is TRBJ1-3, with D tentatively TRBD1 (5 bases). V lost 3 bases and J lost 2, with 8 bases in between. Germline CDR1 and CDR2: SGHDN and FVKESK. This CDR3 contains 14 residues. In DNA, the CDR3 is TGTGCCAGCAGCCACGGGGGACCTGGAAACACCATATATTTT. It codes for CASSHGGPGNTIYF.

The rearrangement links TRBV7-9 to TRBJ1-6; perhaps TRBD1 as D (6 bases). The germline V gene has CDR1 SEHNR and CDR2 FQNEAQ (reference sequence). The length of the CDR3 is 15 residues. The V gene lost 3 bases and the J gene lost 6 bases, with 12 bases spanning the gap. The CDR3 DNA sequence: TGTGCCAGCAGCTTGGGACAAGGAGTTAATTCACCCCTCCACTTT. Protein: CASSLGQGVNSPLHF.

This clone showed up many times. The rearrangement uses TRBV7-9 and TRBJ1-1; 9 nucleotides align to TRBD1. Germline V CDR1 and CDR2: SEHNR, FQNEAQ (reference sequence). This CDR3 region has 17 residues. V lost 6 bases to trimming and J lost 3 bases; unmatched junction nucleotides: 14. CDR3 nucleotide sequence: TGTGCCAGCAGACCAACTCCACACAGGGGGCTGGACACTGAAGCTTTCTTT. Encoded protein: CASRPTPHRGLDTEAFF.

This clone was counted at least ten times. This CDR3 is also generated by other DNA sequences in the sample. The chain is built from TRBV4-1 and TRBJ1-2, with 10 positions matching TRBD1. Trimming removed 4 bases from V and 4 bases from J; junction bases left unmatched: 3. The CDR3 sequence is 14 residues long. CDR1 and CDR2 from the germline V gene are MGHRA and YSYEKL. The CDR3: CASSPGQGSYGYTF. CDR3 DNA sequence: TGCGCCAGCAGCCCGGGACAGGGGAGCTATGGCTACACCTTC.

The DNA for the CDR3 is TGTGCCAGCAGGAAAATGGTGGCATCGTCCGGGGAGCTGTTTTTT. As protein: CASRKMVASSGELFF. The rearrangement links TRBV2 to TRBJ2-2; no definite D call. The CDR3 sequence is 15 residues long. The V gene lost 6 bases and the J gene lost 6 bases, with 17 bases spanning the gap. The germline V gene encodes CDR1 SNHLY and CDR2 FYNNEI.